What follows are 25 T cell receptor beta chains derived from one specimen sequenced in a study of shared clonotypes between healthy human individuals. Sequencing used immunoSEQ multiplex PCR; TCRdb keeps in-frame clones, though not all of them. This table has over 2 million clones, around 92% appearing once. Source material: naive CD4+ T cells from PBMCs. This sample's subset: CD45RA+ positively selected. Source of these receptors: a man between 18 and 29 years old in good health. Some clones in this sample may be carry-over from other donors' samples.

This chain joins TRBV2 and TRBJ2-1; 9 bases match TRBD2. The CDR3 covers 14 residues. Germline V gene sequence: CDR1 SNHLY, CDR2 FYNNEI. The V and J ends lost 7 bases and 3 bases, in that order; junction bases with no gene match: 4. CDR3 bases: TGTGCCAGCACGCGGGAGGGCCGCTACAATGAGCAGTTCTTC. Amino acid sequence: CASTREGRYNEQFF.

The chain carries TRBV4-1 and TRBJ1-2; D is possibly TRBD1 (6 bases). CDR3 length: 17 amino acids. Germline V CDR1 and CDR2: MGHRA, YSYEKL. Trimming took off 4 bases at V and 5 bases at J, with 23 bases between the two ends. CDR3 region: CASSPRTGRLTRYGYTF. The CDR3 DNA reads as TGCGCCAGCAGCCCTCGCACAGGGCGTCTGACAAGGTATGGCTACACCTTC.

This chain joins TRBV28 and TRBJ1-4; the D gene is possibly TRBD1 (6 bases). The CDR3 spans 15 residues. Per germline, CDR1 MDHEN and CDR2 SYDVKM. V was shortened by 2 bases and J by 5 bases, with 12 bases between the two germline ends. This CDR3 is CASSLMAGANEKLFF. The CDR3 DNA follows: TGTGCCAGCAGTTTAATGGCAGGGGCGAATGAAAAACTGTTTTTT.

This chain connects TRBV15 to TRBJ1-2, with a weak D call TRBD1 (5 bases). Trimming stripped 3 bases from V and 14 bases from J, with 19 bases between. The CDR3 is 13 residues long. The germline V gene has CDR1 LNHNV and CDR2 YYDKDF (reference sequence). In nucleotides, the CDR3 is TGTGCCACCAGCAGGGGCAGAGTGGGACTCTTAACCTTC. It encodes CATSRGRVGLLTF.

The rearrangement uses TRBV27 and TRBJ2-5; D is possibly TRBD1 or TRBD2 (6 bases each). Looked up from germline, CDR1 is MNHEY and CDR2 is SMNVEV (reference sequence). CDR3 length equals 16 residues. V lost 5 bases, J lost 4 bases, and 20 bases lay in between. The CDR3 is CASSGRPGARGETQYF. The CDR3 coding sequence is TGTGCCAGCAGTGGACGACCGGGGGCCCGAGGAGAGACCCAGTACTTC.

The genes are TRBV6-5 and TRBJ1-4; D remains ambiguous. The germline V gene has CDR1 MNHEY and CDR2 SVGAGI. The CDR3 extends over 15 amino acids. Deletions cut 6 bases from V and 5 bases from J, with 16 bases between. CDR3 sequence: CASRPPGIRNEKLFF. The CDR3, as DNA: TGTGCCAGCAGACCACCGGGAATCCGGAATGAAAAACTGTTTTTT.

The rearrangement uses TRBV29-1 and TRBJ2-1; 12 nucleotides align to TRBD2. Trimming cost V 7 bases and J 6 bases; bases outside gene matches: 25. Germline loops: CDR1 SQVTM, CDR2 ANQGSEA. This CDR3 has 20 amino acids. The CDR3 region is CSAKTSGSASFHPDSNEQFF. The CDR3 DNA reads as TGCAGCGCCAAGACTAGCGGGAGTGCATCGTTCCATCCCGATAGCAATGAGCAGTTCTTC.

J is TRBJ2-7 and V is TRBV7-2, with 7 bases lining up with TRBD1. CDR1 is SGHTA and CDR2 is FQGNSA in the germline V gene. The CDR3 sequence is 14 residues long. Unmatched junction bases numbered 12, after V lost 7 bases and J lost 6 bases. CDR3 protein: CASTPRQGLGEQYF. The CDR3 DNA follows: TGTGCCAGCACCCCACGACAGGGTCTGGGCGAGCAGTACTTC. Together with reference TRBV7-2 and TRBJ2-7, the CDR3 gives the full variable domain: GAGVSQSPSNKVTEKGKDVELRCDPISGHTALYWYRQSLGQGLEFLIYFQGNSAPDKSGLPSDRFSAERTGGSVSTLTIQRTQQEDSAVYLCASTPRQGLGEQYFGPGTRLTVT.

This clone was seen more than once but under ten times. The rearrangement joins TRBV2 to TRBJ1-1, with 8 bases lining up with TRBD1. Unmatched junction bases numbered 10, after V lost 7 bases and J lost 6 bases. CDR1 is SNHLY, CDR2 FYNNEI, per germline. The CDR3 runs 14 residues. CDR3 region: CASNKGQEGSEAFF. For the CDR3, the DNA is TGTGCCAGCAATAAGGGACAGGAGGGTTCTGAAGCTTTCTTT.

This clone was observed a single time. The chain joins TRBV19 to TRBJ2-3, with 9 positions matching TRBD1. V lost 7 bases and J lost 5; bases outside the gene matches: 13. The CDR3 is 16 residues long. Germline CDR1 is LNHDA and CDR2 is SQIVND (reference sequence). DNA of the CDR3: TGTGCCAGTACCCGAGCCGGGACAGGGCGTGGAGATACGCAGTATTTT. It specifies CASTRAGTGRGDTQYF.

The chain is built from TRBV9 and TRBJ2-7, with unresolved D. The germline V gene encodes CDR1 SGDLS and CDR2 YYNGEE. There are 14 residues in the CDR3. V was pared by 1 base and J by 4 bases, with 12 bases between. The CDR3 region has the DNA TGTGCCAGCAGCGTAAGGGCAGGACCGTACGAGCAGTACTTC. Translation gives CASSVRAGPYEQYF.

V is TRBV6-6 and J is TRBJ2-7, with TRBD1 as a possible D gene (6 bases). CDR3 length equals 15 residues. Germline CDR1 reads MNHNY; CDR2 reads SVGAGI (reference sequence). V lost 0 bases and J lost 3, with 12 bases in between. The CDR3 nucleotides read TGTGCCAGCAGTTACTCGGCAACAGGGAGCTACGAGCAGTACTTC. This translates into CASSYSATGSYEQYF.

This chain links TRBV6-5 with TRBJ2-5, with D possibly TRBD2 on 5 matching bases. Germline lookup yields CDR1 MNHEY and CDR2 SVGAGI. The CDR3 has 14 residues. The V and J ends lost 4 bases and 5 bases respectively, with 14 bases between them. The CDR3 sequence is CASSFNGPGETQYF. Written as DNA, the CDR3 is TGTGCCAGCAGTTTCAATGGACCGGGGGAGACCCAGTACTTC.

A single count supports this clone. The V call is TRBV5-1, the J call TRBJ2-4; TRBD2 aligns across 10 bases. In germline, CDR1 is SGHRS, CDR2 YFSETQ. CDR3 size: 16 residues. J lost 0 bases, V lost 0 bases, and 0 bases had no gene match. The CDR3 DNA is TGCGCCAGCAGCTTGGGGACTAGCGGAGCCAAAAACATTCAGTACTTC. This translates into CASSLGTSGAKNIQYF.

As to this clone: Other DNA sequences of this sample code for an identical CDR3. The chain links TRBV4-1 to TRBJ2-3; D call uncertain. The CDR3 runs 12 residues. CDR1 MGHRA and CDR2 YSYEKL come from the germline V gene. V lost 3 bases to trimming and J lost 6 bases, with 7 bases between them. The CDR3 nucleotides read TGCGCCAGCAGCCATCCGGCGGATACGCAGTATTTT. Residues: CASSHPADTQYF.

This sequence joins TRBV9 and TRBJ2-1, with 7 bases lining up with TRBD2. The V and J ends lost 3 bases and 5 bases, in that order; junction bases with no gene match: 8. The V gene's germline CDR1 is SGDLS and CDR2 YYNGEE. This CDR3 has 15 amino acids. The CDR3 loop is CASSGLAGLDNEQFF. CDR3 nucleotide sequence: TGTGCCAGCAGCGGTTTAGCGGGTCTGGACAATGAGCAGTTCTTC.

V gene TRBV19 combines with J gene TRBJ2-3; the D call may be TRBD1 or TRBD2 (5 bases each). CDR1 is LNHDA and CDR2 is SQIVND in the germline V gene (reference sequence). CDR3 length: 14 amino acids. V shed 8 bases and J shed 3 bases, with 15 bases lying between them. Written as DNA, the CDR3 is TGTGCCAGTGGGGTTGGGGGAACGACAGATACGCAGTATTTT. This gives the protein CASGVGGTTDTQYF. Variable domain in full (rest from reference TRBV19 and TRBJ2-3): DGGITQSPKYLFRKEGQNVTLSCEQNLNHDAMYWYRQDPGQGLRLIYYSQIVNDFQKGDIAEGYSVSREKKESFPLTVTSAQKNPTAFYLCASGVGGTTDTQYFGPGTRLTVL.

As to this clone: A read error may account for a junction end that differs from germline. The V and J genes are TRBV5-1 and TRBJ2-5, with TRBD1 matching over 7 bases. In germline, CDR1 is SGHRS, CDR2 YFSETQ. The CDR3 spans 15 residues. CDR3 protein: CASRFMGQSQETQYF. The CDR3 DNA reads as TGCGCCAGCCGCTTTATGGGACAGTCTCAAGAGACCCAGTACTTC.

The J gene is TRBJ1-5, the V gene TRBV7-9; D is uncertain. CDR3 length: 13 amino acids. Germline CDR1 is SEHNR and CDR2 is FQNEAQ (reference sequence). Trimming left V 4 bases short and J 5 bases short, with 9 bases between. The CDR3 sequence is CASSSYPDQPQHF. DNA for the CDR3: TGTGCCAGCAGCTCCTACCCGGATCAGCCCCAGCATTTT.

The chain employs TRBV9 and TRBJ2-2, with TRBD2 matching over 7 bases. The CDR3 is made up of 19 amino acids. The germline V gene has CDR1 SGDLS and CDR2 YYNGEE. V lost 0 bases to trimming and J lost 4 bases; unmatched junction nucleotides: 15. The DNA of the CDR3 is TGTGCCAGCAGCGTAGAGAGCGGGGACGCCCTAGGTGGCACCGGGGAGCTGTTTTTT. Its translation: CASSVESGDALGGTGELFF.

The chain joins TRBV28 to TRBJ1-1; tentatively, D is TRBD1 (5 bases). Trimming took 6 bases from V and 6 from J, leaving 17 bases between them. This CDR3 contains 14 residues. Germline-derived CDR1 and CDR2 are MDHEN and SYDVKM. Here the CDR3 DNA reads TGTGCCAGCAGCCAGGTGGGGGATGGAGCTGAAGCTTTCTTT. It translates to CASSQVGDGAEAFF.

This clone was seen once. The DNA of the CDR3 is TGTGCCAGCAGCAAAGCGGGAGGCCGGAGCACAGATACGCAGTATTTT. Its translation is CASSKAGGRSTDTQYF. V gene TRBV21-1 combines with J gene TRBJ2-3; the table's D call TRBD2 went unverified against the DNA. TRBV21-1 is a documented pseudogene. The CDR3 totals 16 residues.

Remarks on this clone: The sample contains more than one DNA sequence encoding this CDR3. This chain uses TRBV27 with TRBJ1-5; no firm D call. Trimming stripped 4 bases from V and 9 bases from J, with 10 bases between. CDR1 is MNHEY and CDR2 is SMNVEV in the germline V gene (reference sequence). This CDR3 comprises 12 residues. The CDR3 nucleotides read TGTGCCAGCAGTTCCCCTGGAGGGCCCCAGCATTTT. Residues: CASSSPGGPQHF.

The chain has TRBV28 and TRBJ1-5, with D maybe TRBD1 (6 bases). Trimming took 7 bases from V and 3 from J, leaving 22 bases between them. This CDR3 is 17 amino acids long. Germline V CDR1 and CDR2: MDHEN, SYDVKM. The CDR3 sequence is CASTPGGAGTNNQPQHF. The CDR3 nucleotides read TGTGCCAGCACCCCGGGGGGGGCAGGTACGAACAATCAGCCCCAGCATTTT.

The J gene is TRBJ2-5, the V gene TRBV9; D is unresolved. The CDR3 is 14 amino acids. The germline V gene encodes CDR1 SGDLS and CDR2 YYNGEE. Between the trimmed V and J ends, which lost 4 bases and 2 bases, there was a span of 12 bases. Here the CDR3 reads CASSRSPIQETQYF. The CDR3 bases are TGTGCCAGCAGCAGGTCCCCTATTCAAGAGACCCAGTACTTC.